The rows below give T cell receptor beta chains drawn from one sample of a study of vaccination effects on CD4 cells after COVID-19. These receptors have no known antigen. Libraries were prepared by immunoSEQ multiplex PCR; TCRdb keeps only in-frame clonotypes and omits some of them. The sample records 45,000 to 55,000 clones, 70% being singletons. The specimen comprised CD4+ T cells from PBMCs cultured without peptide, sampled after COVID-19 vaccination. Source of these receptors: a human donor who received a COVID-19 vaccine. Both conserved end residues are part of each CDR3. D genes are given only for firm matches.

15,.,TRBJ1-1,TRBV18,TGTGCCAGCTCACCACGACAGGCCCAGAACACTGAAGCTTTCTTT,CASSPRQAQNTEAFF
14,.,TRBJ1-3,TRBV6-5,TGTGCCAGCAAGTTATCTGGGGTGGGAAACACCATATATTTT,CASKLSGVGNTIYF
13,.,TRBJ1-2,TRBV2,TGTGCCAGCAGTATCGAGAAGGTGGGGGGCTACACCTTC,CASSIEKVGGYTF
14,.,TRBJ2-2,TRBV5-1,TGCGCCAGCAGCTTGGCAGGGTTCACCGGGGAGCTGTTTTTT,CASSLAGFTGELFF
14,.,TRBJ2-3,TRBV7-9,TGTGCCAGCACTCTACAGGTTTTGAGTGATACGCAGTATTTT,CASTLQVLSDTQYF
17,.,TRBJ1-2,TRBV6-1,TGTGCCAGCAGTGGCCCGGGATCTGGGAAAGCTAACTATGGCTACACCTTC,CASSGPGSGKANYGYTF
15,.,TRBJ2-7,TRBV5-1,TGCGCCAGCAGCTCAGCGCCGGGGGTCGACTACGAGCAGTACTTC,CASSSAPGVDYEQYF
16,TRBD2,TRBJ2-7,TRBV19,TGTGCCAGTAGTACCCAGACTAGCGGGGTCTCCTACGAGCAGTACTTC,CASSTQTSGVSYEQYF
15,.,TRBJ1-2,TRBV6-5,TGTGCCAGCAGTTGGGAGCCCTTTGACTTAGTTGGCTACACCTTC,CASSWEPFDLVGYTF
17,.,TRBJ1-2,TRBV21-1,TGTGCCAGCAGCAAAGTTTCACAGGGGGCCCCGAACTATGGCTACACCTTC,CASSKVSQGAPNYGYTF
12,TRBD1,TRBJ1-1,TRBV29-1,TGCAGCGTTACAGGGGTTAGCACTGAAGCTTTCTTT,CSVTGVSTEAFF
15,.,TRBJ2-2,TRBV9,TGTGCCAGCAGCGTAGCGGCTACGGATTCCGGGGAGCTGTTTTTT,CASSVAATDSGELFF
17,.,TRBJ2-2,TRBV3-1/TRBV3-2,TGTGCCAGCAGCCGACCGTTGGGGGGTACGAACACCGGGGAGCTGTTTTTT,CASSRPLGGTNTGELFF
14,TRBD2,TRBJ2-7,TRBV6-2/TRBV6-3,TGTGCCAGCAGTCCCTGGGGCGGGGGGTACGAGCAGTACTTC,CASSPWGGGYEQYF
14,TRBD1,TRBJ2-1,TRBV4-1,TGCGCCAGCAGCCGCCGGGGACAGGTCTATGAGCAGTTCTTC,CASSRRGQVYEQFF
15,.,TRBJ2-2,TRBV6-2/TRBV6-3,TGTGCCAGCAGTTCCCAGGGTTCGAGCGCCGGGGAGCTGTTTTTT,CASSSQGSSAGELFF
16,.,TRBJ2-1,TRBV11-3,TGTGCCAGCAGCTATGGCGGGACGAGCTCCTACAATGAGCAGTTCTTC,CASSYGGTSSYNEQFF
12,.,TRBJ2-3,TRBV13,TGTGCCAGCAGCGGTAGCACAGATACGCAGTATTTT,CASSGSTDTQYF
13,.,TRBJ1-5,TRBV12-3/TRBV12-4,TGTGCCAGCAGTTTAGTAGGGTTTCAGCCCCAGCATTTT,CASSLVGFQPQHF
16,TRBD2,TRBJ2-3,TRBV9,TGTGCCAGCAGCGAGACTAGCGGGGGGACCACAGATACGCAGTATTTT,CASSETSGGTTDTQYF
13,TRBD1,TRBJ1-5,TRBV3-1/TRBV3-2,TGTGCCAGCAGCCAGGGACAGAATCAGCCCCAGCATTTT,CASSQGQNQPQHF